This entry is about one TCR beta chain. TCRdb independently ran MiXCR on the RT-PCR reads; one entry per CDR3 protein. Seen here are more than 600,000 distinct CDR3 sequences, more than 13% observed once, and the top ten hold just over 3.5%. The CDR3 sequence is 16 residues long. CDR1 is MNHEY, CDR2 SMNVEV, per germline (reference sequence). The V gene lost 0 bases and the J gene lost 10 bases, with 16 bases spanning the gap. The rearrangement joins TRBV27 to TRBJ1-6, with a tentative D call TRBD1 (5 bases). The clonotype was recovered from a female donor in good health, serving as a healthy control. The source material was memory CD4+ T cells from blood. The CDR3 loop reads CASSLSGVLWISPLHF. DNA of the CDR3: TGTGCCAGCAGTTTATCGGGGGTCCTCTGGATCTCACCCCTCCACTTT.